A single sample is the source of the 26 T cell receptor beta chains below, sequenced in a study of cytomegalovirus exposure and HLA in healthy donors (dated by TCRdb to the late 2010s). The library was prepared using the immunoSEQ multiplex PCR assay. For the multiplex PCR, a mixture combining 60 forward primers for TCR Vbeta segments and 13 reverse primers for TCR Jbeta segments was used. TCRdb obtained this table from immuneACCESS and retained in-frame rearrangements with V and J assigned. These tables miss some clones; where compared with another copy, unresolved V genes account for less than half of the shortfall, and the remainder is unexplained. The sample table records approximately 210,000 clones; over 80% of these occur just once. The top ten clonotypes cover 1.3% of the sample. The specimen sequenced was PBMCs. These receptors all come from a man aged 25 to 45 in good health and CMV-seronegative.

This chain uses TRBV5-4 with TRBJ2-1; unclear D gene. CDR3 size: 14 residues. Deletions cut 0 bases from V and 3 bases from J, with 7 bases between. Germline V gives CDR1 SGHNT, CDR2 YYREEE (reference sequence). CDR3: CASSLGEVYNEQFF. In DNA, the CDR3 is TGTGCCAGCAGCTTGGGCGAGGTCTACAATGAGCAGTTCTTC.

This CDR3 is CASSLEGQIYGYTF. The CDR3 DNA reads as TGTGCCAGCAGCTTAGAGGGACAAATCTATGGCTACACCTTC. V usage is TRBV11-2 and J usage is TRBJ1-2, with a tentative D call TRBD1 (6 bases). In germline, CDR1 is SGHAT, CDR2 FQNNGV. The V end lost 0 bases, the J end lost 4 bases, and 9 bases lay between the germline ends. This CDR3 has 14 residues.

V and J are TRBV7-6 and TRBJ2-7; TRBD1 aligns across 7 bases. Germline V gene sequence: CDR1 SGHVS, CDR2 FNYEAQ. With V trimmed by 5 bases and J by 2 bases, 6 bases remained unmatched. This CDR3 comprises 14 residues. The CDR3 spells CASSRQGQAYEQYF. The DNA for the CDR3 is TGTGCCAGCAGCCGACAGGGACAAGCCTACGAGCAGTACTTC.

The chain couples TRBV5-1 to TRBJ1-2; 7 bases line up with TRBD1. CDR1 is SGHRS and CDR2 is YFSETQ in the germline V gene. V shed 5 bases, J shed 4 bases, and the junction held 5 bases outside the gene matches. CDR3 size: 13 residues. The CDR3 protein is CASSQGELYGYTF. The CDR3, as DNA: TGCGCCAGCAGTCAGGGGGAACTCTATGGCTACACCTTC.

This rearrangement joins TRBV28 to TRBJ1-3, with unresolved D. The CDR3 has 14 residues. Trimming removed 6 bases from V and 1 base from J, with 10 bases in between. Germline CDR1 is MDHEN and CDR2 is SYDVKM. CDR3 residues: CASSRGGSGNTIYF. CDR3 DNA sequence: TGTGCCAGCAGCCGCGGCGGTTCTGGAAACACCATATATTTT.

The chain joins TRBV5-1 to TRBJ1-1, with 8 bases lining up with TRBD1. Germline V gives CDR1 SGHRS, CDR2 YFSETQ. The CDR3 loop spans 16 amino acids. J gave up 5 bases and V 3 bases, and 12 bases lay outside the gene matches. CDR3 loop: CASSSRDLTGDTEAFF. Here the CDR3 DNA reads TGCGCCAGCAGCTCCAGAGATTTGACAGGGGATACTGAAGCTTTCTTT.

This clone has just one count. The V call is TRBV29-1, the J call TRBJ2-7, with D possibly being TRBD2 (6 bases). Germline values: CDR1 SQVTM, CDR2 ANQGSEA. The CDR3 length is 12 residues. Trimming stripped 3 bases from V and 3 bases from J, with 9 bases between. The CDR3 reads CSVEEGSYEQYF. CDR3 DNA: TGCAGCGTTGAGGAGGGGAGCTACGAGCAGTACTTC.

The genes are TRBV6-1 and TRBJ2-2, with D perhaps TRBD2 (6 bases). The length of the CDR3 is 15 residues. The V and J ends lost 7 bases and 4 bases respectively, with 16 bases between them. The germline V gene has CDR1 MNHNS and CDR2 SASEGT. Here the CDR3 DNA reads TGTGCCAGCACCCCCAGCGGGCTGGTCACCGGGGAGCTGTTTTTT. Its protein is CASTPSGLVTGELFF.

Remarks on this clone: Different DNA sequences within this sample yield the same CDR3. The chain is built from TRBV7-9 and TRBJ2-7, with D uncertain. The germline CDR1 and CDR2 sequences are SEHNR and FQNEAQ (reference sequence). The CDR3 is 12 amino acids. V lost 3 bases, J lost 0 bases, and 3 bases lay in between. Here the CDR3 reads CASSFSSYEQYF. The DNA for the CDR3 is TGTGCCAGCAGCTTCAGCTCCTACGAGCAGTACTTC.

The genes are TRBV5-1 and TRBJ2-7; a weak D match, TRBD1 (5 bases). This CDR3 has 13 residues. The germline V gene has CDR1 SGHRS and CDR2 YFSETQ. V lost 0 bases and J lost 2, with 6 bases in between. The CDR3 loop is CASSLDRTYEQYF. CDR3 nucleotide sequence: TGCGCCAGCAGCTTGGACAGGACCTACGAGCAGTACTTC.

The rearrangement joins TRBV5-1 to TRBJ1-1; 8 nucleotides match TRBD1. With V trimmed by 4 bases and J by 0 bases, 5 bases remained unmatched. The CDR3 sequence is 15 residues long. Germline CDR1 and CDR2: SGHRS and YFSETQ. The CDR3 spells CASSIATGVNTEAFF. CDR3 nucleotide sequence: TGCGCCAGCAGCATCGCGACAGGGGTGAACACTGAAGCTTTCTTT.

The rearrangement uses TRBV29-1 and TRBJ1-1; D gene ambiguous. The CDR3 is made up of 12 amino acids. Trimming stripped 3 bases from V and 5 bases from J, with 10 bases between. Germline V gene lookup returns CDR1 SQVTM and CDR2 ANQGSEA. The CDR3, as DNA: TGCAGCGTTGACCGAGGGCAGACTGAAGCTTTCTTT. Its translation is CSVDRGQTEAFF.

The chain links TRBV19 to TRBJ1-5; TRBD1 matches 8 bases. Unmatched junction bases numbered 7, after V lost 5 bases and J lost 4 bases. The germline gives CDR1 LNHDA, CDR2 SQIVND (reference sequence). This CDR3 has 15 amino acids. The CDR3 reads CASSPDRGRNQPQHF. The DNA for the CDR3 is TGTGCCAGTAGTCCAGACAGGGGACGGAATCAGCCCCAGCATTTT.

The V call is TRBV6-1, the J call TRBJ1-2, with a weak D call TRBD1 (5 bases). Trimming left V 5 bases short and J 5 bases short, with 9 bases between. The CDR3 has 12 residues. The germline V gene has CDR1 MNHNS and CDR2 SASEGT. Here the CDR3 DNA reads TGTGCCAGCAGTCCGGGGGATTATGGCTACACCTTC. Protein product: CASSPGDYGYTF.

The V gene is TRBV5-1, the J gene TRBJ1-1; no definite D call. Trimming took 4 bases from V and 1 from J, leaving 11 bases between them. CDR3 length equals 14 residues. Per germline, CDR1 SGHRS and CDR2 YFSETQ. The CDR3 region is CASSPRLENTEAFF. The CDR3 DNA reads as TGCGCCAGCAGCCCGAGGTTGGAGAACACTGAAGCTTTCTTT.

V is TRBV20-1 and J is TRBJ2-1; D gene uncertain. This CDR3 comprises 11 residues. V was cut by 4 bases and J by 6 bases, with 7 bases left in between. Germline CDR1 and CDR2: DFQATT and SNEGSKA (reference sequence). CDR3 amino acids: CSAIAGNEQFF. CDR3 sequence (DNA): TGCAGTGCTATTGCCGGCAATGAGCAGTTCTTC.

This chain joins TRBV5-5 and TRBJ2-1, with 7 bases that match TRBD1. This CDR3 spans 15 amino acids. The germline V gene encodes CDR1 SGHKS and CDR2 YYEKEE (reference sequence). The V and J ends lost 4 bases and 4 bases, in that order; junction bases with no gene match: 8. CDR3 in amino acids: CASSRDREPYNEQFF. The CDR3 nucleotides read TGTGCCAGCAGCCGAGACAGGGAACCTTACAATGAGCAGTTCTTC. Combining the CDR3 with reference TRBV5-5 and TRBJ2-1 gives the whole variable domain DAGVTQSPTHLIKTRGQQVTLRCSPISGHKSVSWYQQVLGQGPQFIFQYYEKEERGRGNFPDRFSARQFPNYSSELNVNALLLGDSALYLCASSRDREPYNEQFFGPGTRLTVL.

This clone was found a few times. V gene TRBV28 combines with J gene TRBJ1-3, with D unclear. Trimming removed 7 bases at V and 4 bases at J, with 17 bases between. CDR3 length equals 15 residues. Germline CDR1 is MDHEN and CDR2 is SYDVKM. CDR3 DNA: TGTGCCAGCACCGGGTCGTATTCGTCGGGAAACACCATATATTTT. This gives the protein CASTGSYSSGNTIYF.

This clone was recorded only once. The chain employs TRBV5-1 and TRBJ2-7; 12 bases match TRBD2. The V segment lost 4 bases and the J segment 6 bases; nucleotides outside the gene matches: 8. There are 15 residues in the CDR3. CDR1 is SGHRS and CDR2 is YFSETQ in the germline V gene. The chain's CDR3 is CASSVLAGGPSEQYF. CDR3 sequence (DNA): TGCGCCAGCAGCGTTCTAGCGGGGGGGCCTTCCGAGCAGTACTTC.

This chain joins TRBV5-8 and TRBJ1-2; TRBD1 might be the D (5 bases). Trimming left V 1 base short and J 1 base short, with 11 bases between. Germline V CDR1 and CDR2: SGHTS, YDEGEE. This CDR3 has 15 residues. The CDR3 region has the DNA TGTGCCAGCAGCTTGACTGGGGCGATTAACTATGGCTACACCTTC. Its translation: CASSLTGAINYGYTF.

The chain carries TRBV2 and TRBJ1-3, with D uncertain. Trimming took 7 bases from V and 0 from J, leaving 10 bases between them. Germline V gene sequence: CDR1 SNHLY, CDR2 FYNNEI. The CDR3 is 14 amino acids. CDR3 sequence: CASNRVLSGNTIYF. Here the CDR3 DNA reads TGTGCCAGCAACCGAGTTCTCTCTGGAAACACCATATATTTT.

The chain uses TRBV29-1 and TRBJ2-5; 9 positions agree with TRBD2. The CDR3 covers 13 residues. Per the germline V gene, CDR1 is SQVTM and CDR2 is ANQGSEA. Germline trimming cut 4 bases from V and 2 bases from J; bases unmatched to any gene: 2. CDR3 residues: CSVAAGGQETQYF. The CDR3 DNA reads as TGCAGCGTTGCTGCGGGAGGGCAAGAGACCCAGTACTTC.

V and J are TRBV5-4 and TRBJ2-7; possibly TRBD2 for D (6 bases). The CDR3 spans 15 residues. Per germline, CDR1 SGHNT and CDR2 YYREEE (reference sequence). Trimming shortened V by 4 bases and J by 5 bases, and 19 bases separated the two germline ends. The CDR3 coding sequence is TGTGCCAGCAGCCTCGCGCTAGCGAGATCAGACGAGCAGTACTTC. Its translation is CASSLALARSDEQYF.

The rearrangement joins TRBV30 to TRBJ2-7, with 14 bases matching TRBD2. The J segment lost 6 bases and the V segment lost 0 bases, leaving 13 bases of the junction unmatched. Germline lookup yields CDR1 GTSNPN and CDR2 SVGIG (reference sequence). The CDR3 length is 18 residues. This chain's CDR3 is CAWSVGVGLAGGTGEQYF. CDR3 nucleotide sequence: TGTGCCTGGAGTGTTGGAGTCGGACTAGCGGGAGGAACGGGCGAGCAGTACTTC.

The V gene is TRBV27, the J gene TRBJ1-3; D may be TRBD1 (6 bases). V dropped 5 bases and J dropped 3 bases, with 14 bases sitting between them. Germline CDR1 and CDR2: MNHEY and SMNVEV (reference sequence). The CDR3 is made up of 15 amino acids. The CDR3 reads CASSPTGTLGNTIYF. Here the CDR3 DNA reads TGTGCCAGCAGTCCGACCGGGACACTTGGAAACACCATATATTTT.

This clone has only one observation. The rearrangement uses TRBV7-8 and TRBJ2-7; D ambiguous. The CDR3 has 11 residues. From germline, CDR1 is SGHVS and CDR2 FQNEAQ. Trimming removed 0 bases from V and 9 bases from J, with 6 bases in between. The CDR3 reads CASSLATRQYF. The CDR3 DNA follows: TGTGCCAGCAGCTTAGCTACGAGGCAGTACTTC.